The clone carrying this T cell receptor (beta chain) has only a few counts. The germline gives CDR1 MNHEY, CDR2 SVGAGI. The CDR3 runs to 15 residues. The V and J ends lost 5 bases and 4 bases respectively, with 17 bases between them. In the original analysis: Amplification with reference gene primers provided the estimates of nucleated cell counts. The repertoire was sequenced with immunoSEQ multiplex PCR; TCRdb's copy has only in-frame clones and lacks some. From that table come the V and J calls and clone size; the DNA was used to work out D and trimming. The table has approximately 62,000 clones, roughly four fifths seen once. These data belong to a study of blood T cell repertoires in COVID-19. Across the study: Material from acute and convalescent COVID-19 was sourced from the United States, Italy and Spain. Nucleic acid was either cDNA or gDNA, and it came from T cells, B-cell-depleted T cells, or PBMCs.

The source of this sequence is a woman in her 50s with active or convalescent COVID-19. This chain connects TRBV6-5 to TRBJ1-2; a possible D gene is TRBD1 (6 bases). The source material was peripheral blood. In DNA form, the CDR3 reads TGTGCCAGCAGTACCCTCCTTAGGGGGGGCTATGGCTACACCTTC. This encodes CASSTLLRGGYGYTF.